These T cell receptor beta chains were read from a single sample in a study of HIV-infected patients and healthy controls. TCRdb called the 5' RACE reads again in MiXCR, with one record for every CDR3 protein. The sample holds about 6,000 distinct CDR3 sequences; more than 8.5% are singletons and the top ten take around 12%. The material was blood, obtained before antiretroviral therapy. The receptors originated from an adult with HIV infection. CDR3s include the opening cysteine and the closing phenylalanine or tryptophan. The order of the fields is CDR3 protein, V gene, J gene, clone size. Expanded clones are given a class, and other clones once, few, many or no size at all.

CASSPHWRDRGDAETQYF,TRBV9,TRBJ2-5,many
CAISESGRGTDTQYF,TRBV10-3,TRBJ2-3,medium-sized
CASSLESGGITTDAGETQYF,TRBV5-1,TRBJ2-5,medium-sized
CASSLAIKTSGGAGEQFF,TRBV7-6,TRBJ2-1,medium-sized
CASRAAYDQIYNEQFF,TRBV6-5,TRBJ2-1,NA
CSARVRQGANTEAFF,TRBV20-1,TRBJ1-1,medium-sized
CASSQRAGGPRTDTQYF,TRBV4-2,TRBJ2-3,few
CASSEDKIYSNQPQHF,TRBV2,TRBJ1-5,many
CASSPGQAYSTDTQYF,TRBV5-1,TRBJ2-3,many
CASSVAEGGEKLFF,TRBV6-1,TRBJ1-4,NA
CASSAHAGSRTDTQYF,TRBV2,TRBJ2-3,many
CASSLKGGTEAFF,TRBV7-2,TRBJ1-1,many
CASSASGGPYNEQFF,TRBV19,TRBJ2-1,few
CASSAGFDRVTEAFF,TRBV6-5,TRBJ1-1,few
CASSIGMGSNQPQHF,TRBV19,TRBJ1-5,NA
CASSLDSGLAKNIQYF,TRBV7-9,TRBJ2-4,few
CSVGPRGSNTEAFF,TRBV29-1,TRBJ1-1,NA
CASRPRLSSYNEQFF,TRBV27,TRBJ2-1,medium-sized
CSARLANNEQFF,TRBV20-1,TRBJ2-1,few
CASSTRQGRAPGYGYTF,TRBV28,TRBJ1-2,medium-sized
CASSLGYSSYEQYF,TRBV11-2,TRBJ2-7,medium-sized
CATSATGPNTEAFF,TRBV12-3/TRBV12-4,TRBJ1-1,many
CASSPHRTSGANSYNEQFF,TRBV7-9,TRBJ2-1,few
CASSLGPGAPTEAFF,TRBV11-2,TRBJ1-1,medium-sized
CAVQPSGTGELFF,TRBV19,TRBJ2-2,medium-sized
CASSYGASGTAAYEQYF,TRBV6-5,TRBJ2-7,medium-sized
CASSFSSPRGLYF,TRBV7-2,TRBJ2-7,many
CASSTRGGAYEQYF,TRBV19,TRBJ2-7,NA